The clone carrying this T cell receptor (beta chain) was seen more than once but under ten times. The target antigen is unknown. The sample is drawn from a study of a mutant IDH1 vaccine in newly diagnosed glioma. The protocol was immunoSEQ multiplex PCR, while the TCRdb copy is restricted to in-frame clones and leaves out a portion. The repertoire includes under 45,000 clones, approximately 84% of them detected once, and 2% to 2.5% sits in the top ten. Time point of the sample: week 23, last vaccination. A 20-mer mutant IDH1 peptide at 300 ug was injected subcutaneously with topical imiquimod. Germline CDR1 and CDR2: MNHEY and SMNVEV (reference sequence). J was trimmed by 8 bases and V by 4 bases; bases with no gene match: 12. The CDR3 runs 15 residues.

The specimen comprised PBMCs, sampled from a glioma patient whose treatment included an IDH1 peptide vaccine. The chain recombines TRBV27 with TRBJ1-2; 8 bases match TRBD1. The receptor was derived from a woman in her late teens or twenties with glioma. Some clones in this sample may be carry-over from other donors' samples. CDR3 amino acids: CASSSPSLDRVGYTF. The CDR3 DNA reads TGTGCCAGCAGTTCCCCCTCATTGGACAGGGTGGGCTACACCTTC.